Listed below are T cell receptor beta chains from one sample, sequenced in a study of T cell repertoires in cytomegalovirus infection. Their specific antigens are unknown. TCRdb reprocessed the reads via MiXCR and lists one record per CDR3 protein. The table has about 900,000 distinct CDR3 sequences, around 29% seen once. Sample: cultured CD8+ T cells from PBMCs, taken from culture after CMV antigen stimulation. These receptors originate from a human donor in good health (CMV status not recorded). Some clones in this sample may be carry-over from other donors' samples. The CDR3 runs from the conserved cysteine through the conserved F or W. Each record gives: J gene, clone size, D gene, V gene, CDR3 DNA, CDR3 protein. The D gene is left open where the match is weak. Some rows mark clone size as missing; the rest say once, few, many or name a class of expanded clone.

>TRBJ2-1|.|.|TRBV5-1
TGCGCCAGCAGCTTGGATGGACGGGGGCCCTACAATGAGCAGTTCTTC
CASSLDGRGPYNEQFF
>TRBJ2-7|few|.|TRBV4-1
TGCGCCAGCAGCCAAGATTGGGACGGCGAGCTCTACGAGCAGTACTTC
CASSQDWDGELYEQYF
>TRBJ2-2|many|.|TRBV7-8
TGTGCCAGCAGCTCGGACAGTACCGGGGAGCTGTTTTTT
CASSSDSTGELFF
>TRBJ2-7|.|TRBD1|TRBV19
TGTGCCAGTAGTATAGTCCCCGGACAGGGTCACAAATACGAGCAGTACTTC
CASSIVPGQGHKYEQYF
>TRBJ2-1|.|.|TRBV11-2
TGTGCCAGCAGCTTGGGGCCAGGTTCCAACAATGAGCAGTTCTTC
CASSLGPGSNNEQFF
>TRBJ2-2|many|.|TRBV7-8
TGTGCCAGCAGCTTAGAGGGCCTAGCGAGGGGGCTGTTTTTT
CASSLEGLARGLFF
>TRBJ2-1|.|TRBD1|TRBV29-1
TGCAGCGTTGAAGTCATGGGACAGTACAATGAGCAGTTCTTC
CSVEVMGQYNEQFF
>TRBJ2-7|.|.|TRBV7-2
TGTGCCAGCAGCTTAGGCAACCACGAGCAGTACTTC
CASSLGNHEQYF
>TRBJ2-2|many|.|TRBV7-6
TGTGCCAGCAGCTTAGTGGATCGTGGCACCGGGGAGCTGTTTTTT
CASSLVDRGTGELFF
>TRBJ1-1|many|.|TRBV7-2
TGTGCCAGCAGCTTAGTAGGTGGGACAAGGGGAATGAACACTGAAGCTTTCTTT
CASSLVGGTRGMNTEAFF
>TRBJ2-1|.|TRBD1|TRBV6-5
TGTGCCAGCAGCCTCAATCCCGGGACAGGGGGGGAGTACAATGAGCAGTTCTTC
CASSLNPGTGGEYNEQFF
>TRBJ1-1|few|TRBD1|TRBV18
TGTGCCAGCTCGGGACAGGAATGGCAATCTGAAGCTTTCTTT
CASSGQEWQSEAFF
>TRBJ1-3|.|.|TRBV6-8
TGTGCCAGCAGTTACGGTCGCGGGTTCTCTGGAAACACCATATATTTT
CASSYGRGFSGNTIYF
>TRBJ2-5|many|.|TRBV6-1
TGTGCCAGCAGTGAAGAACTCCAAGCGCGAGAGACCCAGTACTTC
CASSEELQARETQYF
>TRBJ1-1|.|.|TRBV5-6
TGTGCCAGCAGCTTGGGGCGTGGGAGAACGACCTTT
CASSLGRGRTTF
>TRBJ1-2|few|.|TRBV12-3/TRBV12-4
TGTGCCAGCAACAGGGATGCATACTATGGCTACACCTTC
CASNRDAYYGYTF
>TRBJ1-1|few|TRBD1|TRBV5-1
TGCGCCAGCAGCGTCCGGGACAGGGTTCTCACTGAAGCTTTCTTT
CASSVRDRVLTEAFF
>TRBJ2-3|few|TRBD1|TRBV6-5
TGTGCCAGCAGTTACTCCCAGGGGGCGATGAGCACAGATACGCAGTATTTT
CASSYSQGAMSTDTQYF
>TRBJ2-7|.|.|TRBV19
TGTGCCAGTAGTACAGGGGCCATCTACGAGCAGTACTTC
CASSTGAIYEQYF
>TRBJ2-7|few|TRBD2|TRBV4-1
TGCGCCAGCAGCCATTCTAGCGGGGGGTTCGACGAGCAGTACTTC
CASSHSSGGFDEQYF
>TRBJ1-1|few|.|TRBV6-2/TRBV6-3
TGTGCCAGCAATTTAGGGGACTTCGGGGCAAATACTGAAGCTTTCTTT
CASNLGDFGANTEAFF
>TRBJ1-6|.|.|TRBV15
TGTGCCACCAGCACTGATCGATCCTATAATTCACCCCTCCACTTT
CATSTDRSYNSPLHF
>TRBJ1-5|.|.|TRBV27
TGTGCCAGCAGTTTACGCCCTTTACGTGCTCAAAGCAATCAGCCCCAGCATTTT
CASSLRPLRAQSNQPQHF
>TRBJ1-4|many|.|TRBV5-1
TGTGCCAGCAGCTTAGGGGTTGCAACTAATGAAAAACTGTTTTTT
CASSLGVATNEKLFF
>TRBJ2-6|many|.|TRBV7-9
TGTGCCAGCAGCATACCTGAGACGGATGTTTACTCTGGGGCCAACGTCCTGACTTTC
CASSIPETDVYSGANVLTF
>TRBJ2-7|few|TRBD1|TRBV2
TGTGCCAGCAACAAATTCTGGGACAGGGACGACGAGCAGTACTTC
CASNKFWDRDDEQYF
>TRBJ2-1|few|TRBD2|TRBV7-9
TGTGCCAGCCTAGCGGGGGGGAATGAGCAGTTCTTC
CASLAGGNEQFF
>TRBJ1-6|.|.|TRBV5-4
TGTGCCAGCAGTCCCGGACGGTCACCCCTCCACTTT
CASSPGRSPLHF
>TRBJ2-7|.|TRBD1|TRBV14
TGTGCCAGCAGCCAAGCTCCTTGGGACAGGCCTCCTGAAGAGCAGTACTTC
CASSQAPWDRPPEEQYF
>TRBJ1-1|few|.|TRBV14
TGTGCCAGCAGCCAGTACCCTGCGGCTACGACTGAAGCTTTCTTT
CASSQYPAATTEAFF
>TRBJ2-5|.|.|TRBV5-6
TGTGCCAGCACCCCTCTGGGAGGGGGCGAAGAGACCCAGTACTTC
CASTPLGGGEETQYF
>TRBJ1-4|once|.|TRBV7-9
TGTGCCAGCAGCTTAGCGCCGTCGGGGGCTGGGGAAAAACTGTTTTTT
CASSLAPSGAGEKLFF
>TRBJ1-2|.|.|TRBV19
TGTGCCAGCACAGGCTTAGCTAACTATGGCTACACCTTC
CASTGLANYGYTF
>TRBJ1-5|few|.|TRBV4-2
TGTGCCAGCAGCCAAGATTCACGGCCGTATAGCAATCAGCCCCAGCATTTT
CASSQDSRPYSNQPQHF
>TRBJ1-2|.|.|TRBV5-5
TGTGCCAGCAGCGGCTCGACCGGGGCCTATGGCTACACCTTC
CASSGSTGAYGYTF
>TRBJ2-3|.|.|TRBV11-3
TGTGCCAGCAGCCCTCGGGACGGCACAGATACGCAGTATTTT
CASSPRDGTDTQYF
>TRBJ1-1|.|.|TRBV19
TGTGCCAGTAGTATGGTGAACACTGAAGCTTTCTTT
CASSMVNTEAFF
>TRBJ1-5|many|TRBD1|TRBV20-1
TGCAGTGCTAGGATGGACAGGGTAGACAATCAGCCCCAGCATTTT
CSARMDRVDNQPQHF
>TRBJ2-1|.|TRBD1|TRBV5-8
TGTGCCAGCAGCTTGGCCTTGGGACAGGGATCCTACAATGAGCAGTTCTTC
CASSLALGQGSYNEQFF
>TRBJ2-2|few|.|TRBV7-9
TGTGCCAGCAGCTTAGCCCTTGGCCAGGGGTCACTCAACACCGGGGAGCTGTTTTTT
CASSLALGQGSLNTGELFF
>TRBJ1-5|few|.|TRBV28
TGTGCCAGCAGTTTTCCATCGTTAGGTCAGCCCCAGCATTTT
CASSFPSLGQPQHF
>TRBJ2-1|.|.|TRBV9
TGTGCCAGCAGCACCCGGGACACACCCTACAATGAGCAGTTCTTC
CASSTRDTPYNEQFF
>TRBJ1-3|many|.|TRBV11-2
TGTGCCAGCAGCTTAGAAAGTCCTAGGAGCTCTGGAAACACCATATATTTT
CASSLESPRSSGNTIYF
>TRBJ2-1|.|TRBD2|TRBV27
TGTGCCAGCACCTCCGTCCAGCGGGGAGACTACAATGAGCAGTTCTTC
CASTSVQRGDYNEQFF
>TRBJ1-6|.|TRBD1|TRBV6-6
TGTGCCAGCAGTCAGGGGGCGCGGAATTCACCCCTCCACTTT
CASSQGARNSPLHF
>TRBJ1-1|.|.|TRBV6-1
TGTGCCAGCAGTAGTGGAGCCGACATGAACACTGAAGCTTTCTTT
CASSSGADMNTEAFF
>TRBJ2-2|.|TRBD2|TRBV27
TGTGCCAGCACCCCTTCGGGACTAGCCGTGAAGAACACCGGGGAGCTGTTTTTT
CASTPSGLAVKNTGELFF
>TRBJ1-5|.|TRBD1|TRBV19
TGTGCCAGTAGTATAACAGGGGGAAGGCCCCAGCATTTT
CASSITGGRPQHF
>TRBJ2-7|.|TRBD2|TRBV7-8
TGTGCCAGCAGCCTAAGACTAGCGGGCTACGAGCAGTACTTC
CASSLRLAGYEQYF